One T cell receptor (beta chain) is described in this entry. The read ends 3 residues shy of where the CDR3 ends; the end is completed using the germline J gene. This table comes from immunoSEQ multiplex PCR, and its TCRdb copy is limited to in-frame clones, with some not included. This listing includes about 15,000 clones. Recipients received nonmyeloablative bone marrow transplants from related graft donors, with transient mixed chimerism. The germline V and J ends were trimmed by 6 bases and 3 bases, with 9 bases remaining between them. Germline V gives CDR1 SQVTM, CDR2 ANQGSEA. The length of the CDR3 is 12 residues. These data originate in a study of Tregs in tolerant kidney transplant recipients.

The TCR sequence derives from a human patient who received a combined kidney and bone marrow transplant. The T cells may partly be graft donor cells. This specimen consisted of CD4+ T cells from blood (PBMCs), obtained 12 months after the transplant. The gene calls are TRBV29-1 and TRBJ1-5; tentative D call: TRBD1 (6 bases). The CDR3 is CSVGDNNQPQHF. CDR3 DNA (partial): TGCAGCGTAGGGGACAACAATCAGCCC.